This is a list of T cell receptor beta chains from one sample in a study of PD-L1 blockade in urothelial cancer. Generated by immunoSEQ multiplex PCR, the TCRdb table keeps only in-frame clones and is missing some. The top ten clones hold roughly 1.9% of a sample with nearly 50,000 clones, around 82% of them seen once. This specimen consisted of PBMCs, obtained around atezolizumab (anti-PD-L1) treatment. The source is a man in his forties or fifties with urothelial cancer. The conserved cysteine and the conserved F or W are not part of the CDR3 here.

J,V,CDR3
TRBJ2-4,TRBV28,ASSFVSAKNIQY
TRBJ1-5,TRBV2,ASSTTGLDNQPQH
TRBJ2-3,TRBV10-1,ASSDFRDKSTDTQY
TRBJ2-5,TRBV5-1,ASSLVSGEETQY
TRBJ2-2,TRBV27,ASSLPYTGELF
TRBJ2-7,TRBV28,AIRAGAYYEQY
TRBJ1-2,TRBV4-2,ASSQEAGANYGYT
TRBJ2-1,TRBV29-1,SVPGGTGAFNEQF
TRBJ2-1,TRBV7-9,ASSLAHGGINEQF
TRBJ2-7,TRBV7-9,ASSFSGGAYEQY
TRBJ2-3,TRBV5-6,ASSQDMGLAGVGTDTQY
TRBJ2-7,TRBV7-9,ASSLALGPVYEQY
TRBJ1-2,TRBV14,ASSQTRGSYGYT
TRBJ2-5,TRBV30,AGDRQGASETQY
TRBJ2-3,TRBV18,ASSPPRERASTDTQY
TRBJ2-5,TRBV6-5,ASSVLIGVETQY
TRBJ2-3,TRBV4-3,ASSPSGSRPDTQY
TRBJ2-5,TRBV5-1,ASSLYQETQY
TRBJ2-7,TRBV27,ASSQQGHEQY
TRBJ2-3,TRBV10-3,AISEFAGTGGADTQY
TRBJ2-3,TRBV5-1,ASSLGGTQSRTDTQY
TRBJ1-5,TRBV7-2,ASSFPGGNQPQH
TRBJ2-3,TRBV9,ASSVVGGKTDTQY
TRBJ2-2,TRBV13,ASSLGRVTGELF
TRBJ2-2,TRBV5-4,ASRRDRTTGELF
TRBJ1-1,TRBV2,ASSEASRRTEAF
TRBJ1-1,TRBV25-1,ASSSRDRGRTEAF
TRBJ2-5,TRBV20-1,SVQTGETQY
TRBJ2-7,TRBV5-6,ASSRGDRQY
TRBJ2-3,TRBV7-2,ASSLYGTSGASTDTQY
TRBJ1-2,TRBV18,ASSPVVVGTGGPNYGYT
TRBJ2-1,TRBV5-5,ASSLGRVNEQF
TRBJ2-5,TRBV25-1,ASRGQGWRETQY
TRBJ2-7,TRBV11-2,ASSSGRQNYEQY
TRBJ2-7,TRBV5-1,ASSTLQGDEQY
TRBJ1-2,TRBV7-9,ASSPRDSPQWGYT
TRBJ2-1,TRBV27,ASSSVRAYNEQF
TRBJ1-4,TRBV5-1,ASSLEAGYGEKLF
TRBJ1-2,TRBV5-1,ASSLAGRGDYGYT
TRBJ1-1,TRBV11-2,ASSARGQGNTEAF
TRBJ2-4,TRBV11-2,ASTNHGQTKNIQY
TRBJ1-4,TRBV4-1,ASSQGEATNEKLF